This T cell receptor (beta chain) was observed in a study of T-cell reconstitution after alpha-beta-depleted transplantation in children (dated by TCRdb to about 2016). In the study overall: T-cell immune reconstitution after TCRalphabeta/CD19-depleted allogeneic hematopoietic cell transplantation in children was quantitatively tracked in the study by means of TCR repertoire profiling. Overall study results and their limits: In some patients, the high TCRbeta diversity seen at day 60 was put down to recipient T cells and intrathymic progenitors that had survived conditioning. The apparently early alphabetaT-cell count recovery about two months after transplant was reportedly dependent on only several hundred rapidly expanded clones derived from non-depleted graft cells. The frequencies of hyperexpanded clones fell over the following months, and after one year, T-cell counts and TCRbeta diversity were mostly attributed to newly produced T cells.

Taken with the paper, the label for treatment or condition translates to: allogeneic hematopoietic cell transplantation with graft depleted of TCRalphabeta T cells and CD19 B cells. The transplant recipients were children given TCRalphabeta/CD19-depleted allogeneic hematopoietic cell grafts. Via the germline V gene, CDR1 is SGHAT and CDR2 FQNNGV. For this chain, trimming is 1 base at the V end and 3 bases at the J end, and the number of junction bases without a gene match is 0. There are 14 amino acids in the CDR3, from cysteine to phenylalanine inclusive. Only the CDR3 part of the read is kept: 42 bases, read in frame from the first base. In its sample, this clonotype was seen many times. Its target antigen remains unknown. No base-level quality is on record; no much larger clone is a single base apart. The library was produced with PCR. The listed sequencing device is Illumina HiSeq 2500. TCR library preparation used molecular barcoding, with unique molecular identifiers applied to normalize quantification of the TCRbeta repertoire. Starting from the raw public reads, TCRdb applied fastp trimming at Q25, assembled clones with MiXCR and retained in-frame beta chains. A single entry per CDR3 protein holds the most common genes and DNA from its merged rows. A total of 450,000 to 600,000 distinct CDR3 sequences appear in this sample, over 10% of them only once. Around 2.2% of the sample belongs to the ten largest clones.

The sequencing used PBMCs, mostly from graft donor cells, collected 360 days after TCRalphabeta/CD19-depleted stem cell transplant. The source of this sequence is a male patient younger than 18 who had a stem cell transplant for acute myeloid leukemia, so the T cells may come from the graft donor. The rearranged segments are TRBV11-2 and TRBJ2-7, with 10 bases aligning to TRBD1. The CDR3 region reads CASSLGDRGYEQYF. In nucleotide form, the sequence is TGTGCCAGCAGCTTAGGGGACAGGGGCTACGAGCAGTACTTC.